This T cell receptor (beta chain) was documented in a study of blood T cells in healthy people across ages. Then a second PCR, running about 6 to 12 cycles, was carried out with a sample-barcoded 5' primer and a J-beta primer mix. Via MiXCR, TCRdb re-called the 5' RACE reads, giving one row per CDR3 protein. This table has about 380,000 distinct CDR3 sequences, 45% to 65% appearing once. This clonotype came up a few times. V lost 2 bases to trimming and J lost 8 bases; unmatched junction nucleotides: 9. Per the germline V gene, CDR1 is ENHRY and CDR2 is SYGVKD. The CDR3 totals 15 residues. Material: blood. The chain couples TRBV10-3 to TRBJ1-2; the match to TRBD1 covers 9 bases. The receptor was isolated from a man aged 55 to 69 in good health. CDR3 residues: CAISEPDRGMRGYTF. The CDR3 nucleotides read TGTGCCATCAGTGAGCCCGACAGGGGGATGCGAGGCTACACCTTC.